These T cell receptor beta chains were read from a single sample in a study of blood T cell repertoires in COVID-19. Clones were sequenced by immunoSEQ multiplex PCR, and TCRdb holds only the in-frame ones, with some missing. Of some 80,000 clones in the sample, approximately 85% were seen once. The sample comprised peripheral blood. All receptors derive from a man aged 50-59 years with COVID-19, enrolled during active disease. Both conserved end residues are part of each CDR3. A D gene is named only where the DNA matches it firmly. The listing skips clone size in some rows; elsewhere it reads once, few, many or a size class.

D: -; J: TRBJ2-6; length: 17; V: TRBV28; size: -; DNA: TGTGCCAGCAGCCCTCCCGGACAGTACTCTGGGGCCAACGTCCTGACTTTC; CDR3: CASSPPGQYSGANVLTF
D: TRBD2; J: TRBJ2-1; length: 13; V: TRBV19; size: few; DNA: TGTGCCAGCACTTCAGCGGGAGAGTACGAGCAGTTCTTC; CDR3: CASTSAGEYEQFF
D: -; J: TRBJ1-4; length: 17; V: TRBV9; size: -; DNA: TGTGCCAGCAGCGTAGAAAAAGACAGATCAACTAATGAAAAACTGTTTTTT; CDR3: CASSVEKDRSTNEKLFF
D: -; J: TRBJ2-5; length: 13; V: TRBV28; size: few; DNA: TGTGCCAGCAGTTTAGGGGGCGTAGAGACCCAGTACTTC; CDR3: CASSLGGVETQYF
D: -; J: TRBJ1-5; length: 17; V: TRBV19; size: -; DNA: TGTGCCAGTAGGCTGGACGACAGTATCTATAGCAATCAGCCCCAGCATTTT; CDR3: CASRLDDSIYSNQPQHF
D: -; J: TRBJ1-5; length: 14; V: TRBV2; size: -; DNA: TGTGCCAGCAGTGAAGAAGGGGGTGGTCAGCCCCAGCATTTT; CDR3: CASSEEGGGQPQHF
D: TRBD1; J: TRBJ1-4; length: 14; V: TRBV28; size: -; DNA: TGTGCCAGCAGTGTGACAGGGGATAATGAAAAACTGTTTTTT; CDR3: CASSVTGDNEKLFF
D: -; J: TRBJ2-5; length: 13; V: TRBV29-1; size: -; DNA: TGCAGCGTTGGCGGCGGCGGAAAAGAGACCCAGTACTTC; CDR3: CSVGGGGKETQYF
D: TRBD1; J: TRBJ1-4; length: 16; V: TRBV9; size: -; DNA: TGTGCCAGCAGCGTAGGATCGGGACAGGGTCTTGAAAAACTGTTTTTT; CDR3: CASSVGSGQGLEKLFF
D: TRBD2; J: TRBJ2-7; length: 17; V: TRBV27; size: few; DNA: TGTGCCAGCAGTTTCGGTTGCAGCGGGAGCATTTCCTACGAGCAGTACTTC; CDR3: CASSFGCSGSISYEQYF
D: TRBD1; J: TRBJ1-4; length: 17; V: TRBV4-1; size: -; DNA: TGCGCCAGCAGCCAAGATATTATGGACAGGGTCTGGGAAAAACTGTTTTTT; CDR3: CASSQDIMDRVWEKLFF
D: -; J: TRBJ1-2; length: 16; V: TRBV28; size: -; DNA: TGTGCCAGCAGTTCAACCCCGGGACAAAGTATCTATGGCTACACCTTC; CDR3: CASSSTPGQSIYGYTF
D: TRBD2; J: TRBJ2-7; length: 12; V: TRBV6-2/TRBV6-3; size: -; DNA: TGTGCCAGCAGCCGGGGGGTCTACGAGCAGTACTTC; CDR3: CASSRGVYEQYF
D: -; J: TRBJ1-6; length: 15; V: TRBV6-5; size: -; DNA: TGTGCCAGCCGTCCGGACAGCTCCTATAATTCACCCCTCCACTTT; CDR3: CASRPDSSYNSPLHF
D: -; J: TRBJ2-7; length: 16; V: TRBV18; size: -; DNA: TGTGCCAGCTCACCACAAACAGGGCCAAGCTCCTACGAGCAGTACTTC; CDR3: CASSPQTGPSSYEQYF
D: TRBD1; J: TRBJ1-6; length: 14; V: TRBV7-9; size: once; DNA: TGTGCCAGCAGACCGGGACAGCGGAATTCACCCCTCCACTTT; CDR3: CASRPGQRNSPLHF
D: -; J: TRBJ1-3; length: 14; V: TRBV11-2; size: -; DNA: TGTGCCAGTCGACAGTTAAGCTCTGGAAACACCATATATTTT; CDR3: CASRQLSSGNTIYF
D: -; J: TRBJ2-2; length: 14; V: TRBV5-1; size: -; DNA: TGCGCCAGCAGCTTTACTTCCCCCCCTAGGGAGCTGTTTTTT; CDR3: CASSFTSPPRELFF
D: -; J: TRBJ1-6; length: 15; V: TRBV5-6; size: -; DNA: TGTGCCAGCAGCTTGACGGCAGGGGTTCATTCACCCCTCCACTTT; CDR3: CASSLTAGVHSPLHF
D: TRBD1; J: TRBJ2-3; length: 17; V: TRBV24-1; size: -; DNA: TGTGCCACCAGTGATCCCCGGACAGGGCGAAGCACAGATACGCAGTATTTT; CDR3: CATSDPRTGRSTDTQYF
D: -; J: TRBJ2-5; length: 14; V: TRBV3-1/TRBV3-2; size: -; DNA: TGTGCCAGCAGCCAAGGGAGGGGACGGGAGACCCAGTACTTC; CDR3: CASSQGRGRETQYF
D: TRBD1; J: TRBJ1-6; length: 14; V: TRBV11-2; size: -; DNA: TGTGCCAGCAAAGGGACAGGGGGCAACTCACCCCTCCACTTT; CDR3: CASKGTGGNSPLHF
D: TRBD1; J: TRBJ2-7; length: 16; V: TRBV4-3; size: few; DNA: TGCGCCAGCAGCCAAGGGATGGACAGGGCCCCCTACGAGCAGTACTTC; CDR3: CASSQGMDRAPYEQYF
D: TRBD1; J: TRBJ1-1; length: 12; V: TRBV3-1/TRBV3-2; size: -; DNA: TGTGCCAGCAAGCGGGGACAGGGGGGAGCTTTCTTT; CDR3: CASKRGQGGAFF
D: -; J: TRBJ1-5; length: 15; V: TRBV9; size: -; DNA: TGTGCCAGCAGCGCGGACAGTCTAAACAATCAGCCCCAGCATTTT; CDR3: CASSADSLNNQPQHF
D: -; J: TRBJ2-7; length: 13; V: TRBV30; size: -; DNA: TGTGCCTGGACCCCAGGGCTAGCGCTCGAGCAGTACTTC; CDR3: CAWTPGLALEQYF
D: TRBD2; J: TRBJ2-7; length: 16; V: TRBV7-2; size: -; DNA: TGTGCCAGCAGCTCAACCCGACTAGCGGGAGGGGACGAGCAGTACTTC; CDR3: CASSSTRLAGGDEQYF
D: -; J: TRBJ2-5; length: 13; V: TRBV2; size: few; DNA: TGTGCCAGCACCCTACTCCAGGGGGAGACCCAGTACTTC; CDR3: CASTLLQGETQYF
D: TRBD1; J: TRBJ2-1; length: 14; V: TRBV5-4; size: -; DNA: TGTGCCAACTCAAGACAGGGGAAGCTGGCCGAGCAGTTCTTC; CDR3: CANSRQGKLAEQFF
D: -; J: TRBJ1-2; length: 14; V: TRBV6-5; size: -; DNA: TGTGCCAGCACCCTCGCGGGAGCTAACTATGGCTACACCTTC; CDR3: CASTLAGANYGYTF
D: -; J: TRBJ1-1; length: 15; V: TRBV6-5; size: -; DNA: TGTGCCAGCAGTTACGGGACATCGGGAGGGACTGAAGCTTTCTTT; CDR3: CASSYGTSGGTEAFF
D: -; J: TRBJ2-7; length: 14; V: TRBV27; size: -; DNA: TGTGCCAGCAGTCCCAGACACATCTCCTACGAGCAGTACTTC; CDR3: CASSPRHISYEQYF
D: -; J: TRBJ2-5; length: 14; V: TRBV18; size: -; DNA: TGTGCCAGCTCAGGGGGAGGTAACCAAGAGACCCAGTACTTC; CDR3: CASSGGGNQETQYF
D: TRBD1; J: TRBJ1-5; length: 14; V: TRBV27; size: -; DNA: TGTGCCAGCAGTGAGACAGGGGGCAATCAGCCCCAGCATTTT; CDR3: CASSETGGNQPQHF
D: TRBD2; J: TRBJ2-1; length: 13; V: TRBV3-1/TRBV3-2; size: -; DNA: TGTGCCAGCAGCCCGACTAGCGGGAGTGGGCAGTTCTTC; CDR3: CASSPTSGSGQFF
D: -; J: TRBJ2-2; length: 15; V: TRBV5-1; size: -; DNA: TGCGCCAGCAGCAAACAGGGCTCGAACACCGGGGAGCTGTTTTTT; CDR3: CASSKQGSNTGELFF
D: TRBD1; J: TRBJ2-7; length: 17; V: TRBV2; size: -; DNA: TGTGCCAGCAGTGAGGGGTGGACAGGGAAAATCGCCTACGAGCAGTACTTC; CDR3: CASSEGWTGKIAYEQYF
D: TRBD2; J: TRBJ2-3; length: 15; V: TRBV9; size: -; DNA: TGTGCCAGCAGCGTAGCGGAGGGAGGGCCAGATACGCAGTATTTT; CDR3: CASSVAEGGPDTQYF
D: -; J: TRBJ2-3; length: 13; V: TRBV19; size: -; DNA: TGTGCCAGTAGTACGGGACTCACAGATACGCAGTATTTT; CDR3: CASSTGLTDTQYF